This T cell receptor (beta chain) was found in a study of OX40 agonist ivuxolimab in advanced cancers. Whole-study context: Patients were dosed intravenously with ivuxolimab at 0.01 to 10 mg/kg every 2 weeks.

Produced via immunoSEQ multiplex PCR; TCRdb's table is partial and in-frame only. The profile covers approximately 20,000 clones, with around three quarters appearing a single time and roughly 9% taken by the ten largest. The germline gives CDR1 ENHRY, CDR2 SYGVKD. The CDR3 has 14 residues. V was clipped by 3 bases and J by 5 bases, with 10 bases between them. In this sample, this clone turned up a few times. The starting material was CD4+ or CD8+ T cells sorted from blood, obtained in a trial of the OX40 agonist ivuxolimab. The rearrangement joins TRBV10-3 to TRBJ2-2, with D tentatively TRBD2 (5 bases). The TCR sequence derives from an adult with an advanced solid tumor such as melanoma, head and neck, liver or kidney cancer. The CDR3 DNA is TGTGCCATCAGTGATGACACGGGGACCGGGGAGCTGTTTTTT. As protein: CAISDDTGTGELFF.